This entry concerns a single T cell receptor beta chain. These data originate in a study of T cells in Graves' hyperthyroidism and ophthalmopathy. Amplified TCR beta CDR3 regions came from RNA transcripts. TCR CDR3 regions were first amplified by RT-PCR with HTBI primers. One entry per CDR3 protein results from TCRdb running MiXCR on the multiplex PCR reads. The table has under 350,000 distinct CDR3 sequences, about a sixth seen once. The CDR3 is 14 residues long. V was pared by 7 bases and J by 6 bases, with 16 bases between. Per the germline V gene, CDR1 is LNHDA and CDR2 is SQIVND (reference sequence).

This clonotype was obtained from a woman aged 55-69 years with Graves' ophthalmopathy. The source material was blood. The gene calls are TRBV19 and TRBJ2-1; weak D call: TRBD2 (6 bases). CDR3 in amino acids: CASTAFHGGNEQFF. DNA of the CDR3: TGTGCCAGTACTGCTTTTCACGGGGGCAATGAGCAGTTCTTC.